The 15 T cell receptor beta chains below all came from one sample that was sequenced in a study of T-cell memory formation after mild COVID-19. TCRdb fed the 5' RACE reads into MiXCR, producing one record per CDR3 protein. The data hold some 290,000 distinct CDR3 sequences, with about 17% observed a single time. Sequencing used PBMCs or a T cell subset sorted from them (not recorded which). These receptors were collected from a man younger than 35 who had mild COVID-19 (a few samples of this study predate the infection). Cell type and time point are not known.

This clonotype was seen ten or more times. The V and J genes are TRBV7-8 and TRBJ2-3; unclear D gene. This CDR3 comprises 14 residues. Germline loops: CDR1 SGHVS, CDR2 FQNEAQ. Trimming stripped 5 bases from V and 1 base from J, with 10 bases between. CDR3 DNA: TGTGCCAGCAGCCCCGGTGGACGCACAGATACGCAGTATTTT. It yields the protein CASSPGGRTDTQYF.

There are a few counts of this clonotype. The rearrangement joins TRBV7-9 to TRBJ2-3; 8 nucleotides align to TRBD2. V was clipped by 5 bases and J by 5 bases; unmatched bases: 6. CDR1 is SEHNR and CDR2 is FQNEAQ in the germline V gene (reference sequence). The CDR3 contains 14 residues. The CDR3 DNA reads TGTGCCAGCAGCCTTAGCGGGGTGGGAGATACGCAGTATTTT. Its protein product is CASSLSGVGDTQYF.

Only a few counts were recorded for this clonotype. The chain uses TRBV15 and TRBJ2-2; D is undetermined. The CDR3 loop spans 13 amino acids. Trimming removed 2 bases from V and 5 bases from J, with 6 bases in between. Germline V gives CDR1 LNHNV, CDR2 YYDKDF (reference sequence). CDR3 sequence (DNA): TGTGCCACCAGCAGACCGAGTACCGGGGAGCTGTTTTTT. Translated, it gives CATSRPSTGELFF.

The table lists this clonotype with a few counts. CDR3 in DNA: TGTGCCATCAGACATGAAAGCTCCTACGAGCAGTACTTC. It yields the protein CAIRHESSYEQYF. The chain joins TRBV10-3 to TRBJ2-7; D gene unclear. The V end was cut by 6 bases, the J end by 0 bases, with 9 bases between. The germline V gene encodes CDR1 ENHRY and CDR2 SYGVKD. This CDR3 is 13 amino acids long.

The chain combines TRBV10-3 with TRBJ1-5; maybe TRBD1 (5 bases). The CDR3 loop spans 14 amino acids. CDR1 is ENHRY, CDR2 SYGVKD, per germline. V lost 4 bases and J lost 0, with 7 bases in between. The CDR3 loop reads CAISAGGSNQPQHF. In DNA, the CDR3 is TGTGCCATCAGTGCTGGGGGTAGCAATCAGCCCCAGCATTTT.

This clonotype was detected ten times or more. The rearrangement uses TRBV5-1 and TRBJ1-1; maybe TRBD1 (5 bases). Trimming shortened V by 1 base and J by 1 base, and 8 bases separated the two germline ends. The CDR3 runs to 14 residues. Germline CDR1 SGHRS, CDR2 YFSETQ. The CDR3 region has the DNA TGCGCCAGCAGCTTGTCCGGGGGGAACACTGAAGCTTTCTTT. Amino acids: CASSLSGGNTEAFF.

This clonotype was detected only a few times. V usage is TRBV19 and J usage is TRBJ2-7; possible D gene TRBD1, 6 bases. This CDR3 spans 14 amino acids. Germline-derived CDR1 and CDR2 are LNHDA and SQIVND (reference sequence). The ends were cut back, 5 bases at V and 0 bases at J, with 11 bases in the middle. The CDR3 sequence is CASSPGHISYEQYF. In DNA, the CDR3 is TGTGCCAGTAGTCCGGGACACATCTCCTACGAGCAGTACTTC. Together with reference TRBV19 and TRBJ2-7, the CDR3 gives the full variable domain: DGGITQSPKYLFRKEGQNVTLSCEQNLNHDAMYWYRQDPGQGLRLIYYSQIVNDFQKGDIAEGYSVSREKKESFPLTVTSAQKNPTAFYLCASSPGHISYEQYFGPGTRLTVT.

This clonotype occurred a few times. This rearrangement joins TRBV11-1 to TRBJ2-5, with no clear D. This CDR3 is built from 13 residues. Trimming pared 1 base from V and 5 bases from J, leaving 8 bases between. CDR1 and CDR2 from the germline V gene are SGHAT and FQDESV (reference sequence). The CDR3 bases are TGTGCCAGCAGCTTAGGGGATTGGGAGACCCAGTACTTC. The encoded protein is CASSLGDWETQYF.

This clonotype was observed a few times. V and J are TRBV6-2 or TRBV6-3 and TRBJ2-2; 8 bases fit TRBD2. This CDR3 contains 16 residues. V dropped 7 bases and J dropped 7; count of bases not matched to a gene: 14. Germline CDR1 reads MNHEY; CDR2 reads SVGEGT. The CDR3 is CASIPGRGGRDGELFF. CDR3 in DNA: TGTGCCAGCATCCCGGGTCGGGGGGGCCGCGACGGGGAGCTGTTTTTT.

This clonotype was picked up many times. The J gene is TRBJ1-1, the V gene TRBV7-2; no definite D call. Germline CDR1 and CDR2: SGHTA and FQGNSA. Trimming stripped 5 bases from V and 10 bases from J, with 20 bases between. The CDR3 is made up of 14 amino acids. The CDR3 nucleotides read TGTGCCAGCAGCCCAGAACTGGGAACGATGAGAGCTTTCTTT. This gives the protein CASSPELGTMRAFF.

In its sample, this clonotype was seen a few times. The chain links TRBV6-5 to TRBJ2-3; no clear D gene. The CDR3 has 13 amino acids. The V gene's germline CDR1 is MNHEY and CDR2 SVGAGI. V was shortened by 7 bases and J by 0 bases, with 8 bases between the two germline ends. CDR3 coding DNA: TGTGCCAGCAAGGTTTACAGCACAGATACGCAGTATTTT. Encoded protein: CASKVYSTDTQYF.

V gene TRBV2 combines with J gene TRBJ2-6; D not resolved. The CDR3 loop spans 14 amino acids. CDR1 is SNHLY and CDR2 is FYNNEI in the germline V gene. The V and J ends lost 5 bases and 2 bases respectively, with 7 bases between them. The CDR3: CASSTLTGANVLTF. The DNA for the CDR3 is TGTGCCAGCAGTACTTTGACTGGGGCCAACGTCCTGACTTTC.

The CDR3 DNA follows: TGTGCCAGCAGTTACGTTGGAAGCTCTGGAAACACCATATATTTT. Amino acid sequence: CASSYVGSSGNTIYF. The chain recombines TRBV12-3 or TRBV12-4 with TRBJ1-3; no clear D gene. CDR3 length: 15 residues. Trimming shortened V by 4 bases and J by 0 bases, and 10 bases separated the two germline ends.

This clonotype has more than one count but fewer than ten. The chain has TRBV5-1 and TRBJ2-1; either TRBD1 or TRBD2 may supply D (7 bases each). Trimming took off 3 bases at V and 3 bases at J, with 16 bases between the two ends. The CDR3 extends over 16 amino acids. Germline lookup yields CDR1 SGHRS and CDR2 YFSETQ. The CDR3 DNA follows: TGCGCCAGCAGCTCTGACTCAGGGGGGGGCTACAATGAGCAGTTCTTC. This sequence encodes CASSSDSGGGYNEQFF.

This clonotype was counted between two and nine times. CDR3 sequence (DNA): TGTGCCAGCAGCCCAGTGTCGCTATCAACGGAGACCCAGTACTTC. Amino acid sequence: CASSPVSLSTETQYF. V and J are TRBV7-9 and TRBJ2-5; D is unresolved. Per the germline V gene, CDR1 is SEHNR and CDR2 is FQNEAQ (reference sequence). Trimming pared 5 bases from V and 5 bases from J, leaving 18 bases between. The CDR3 contains 15 residues.